A selection of T cell receptor beta chains follows, all from one sample in a study of OX40 agonist ivuxolimab in advanced cancers. Measured with immunoSEQ multiplex PCR; TCRdb has only the in-frame clones, and not every one. The sample consists of about 90,000 clones, around 90% of them appearing once. The source was CD4+ or CD8+ T cells sorted from blood, collected in a trial of the OX40 agonist ivuxolimab. Receptors originate from an adult with an advanced solid tumor such as melanoma, head and neck, liver or kidney cancer. Each CDR3 is given with its conserved first and last residue. The D gene is left open where the match is weak. Clone size, where shown, is once, few, many, or a class for clones that have expanded.

DNA | CDR3 | D | size | J | V
TGTGCCATCAGTGTAACAGGGGCCTACGAGCAGTACTTC | CAISVTGAYEQYF | TRBD1 | - | TRBJ2-7 | TRBV10-3
TGTGCCGTAAGGCGGGAGGGGAAGCAGTATTTT | CAVRREGKQYF | TRBD2 | - | TRBJ2-3 | TRBV2
TGTGCCAGCAGGAGACAGATCAACACCGGGGAGCTGTTTTTT | CASRRQINTGELFF | - | once | TRBJ2-2 | TRBV27
TGTGCCAGCAGTTTTGGGTATGGCTACACCTTC | CASSFGYGYTF | - | - | TRBJ1-2 | TRBV28
TGTGCCAGCAGCCAGCGGACTAGCGGGAGTGAGCAGTACTTC | CASSQRTSGSEQYF | TRBD2 | - | TRBJ2-7 | TRBV4-2
TGTGCCAGCAGCTTGGGCCAGACGAACACTGAAGCTTTCTTT | CASSLGQTNTEAFF | - | - | TRBJ1-1 | TRBV5-6
TGTGCCTACGATAGAGGGATGGGGTATGAGCAGTTCTTC | CAYDRGMGYEQFF | - | - | TRBJ2-1 | TRBV30
TGTGCCAGTAGTATACAGGGGACACTACGCACAGATACGCAGTATTTT | CASSIQGTLRTDTQYF | - | - | TRBJ2-3 | TRBV19
TGTGCCAGCAGTTTAACTAGCTCGGCCTTGTCTGAGCAGTACTTC | CASSLTSSALSEQYF | - | - | TRBJ2-7 | TRBV27
TGTGCCAGAAGCTCCTCCTCGGACTCCAACTCCTACGAGCAGTACTTC | CARSSSSDSNSYEQYF | - | once | TRBJ2-7 | TRBV7-5
TGTGCCAGCAGTGTGGATGCTAGCGGGAGGAGATACAATGAGCAGTTCTTC | CASSVDASGRRYNEQFF | TRBD2 | - | TRBJ2-1 | TRBV2
TGTGCCAGCATGGGACAGAGTTACGAGCAGTACTTC | CASMGQSYEQYF | TRBD1 | once | TRBJ2-7 | TRBV6-1
TGTGCCAGCAGTCAACTGTCGACCGGGGCATTAGGCTACACCTTC | CASSQLSTGALGYTF | - | - | TRBJ1-2 | TRBV6-6
TGTGCCAGCAGCTTAGTTGGGACAGGTAGAGGCGAAAAACTGTTTTTT | CASSLVGTGRGEKLFF | TRBD1 | - | TRBJ1-4 | TRBV7-2
TGTGCCAGCAGCAAATGCCCGTCCCGCTCTGGGGCCAACGTCCTGACTTTC | CASSKCPSRSGANVLTF | - | - | TRBJ2-6 | TRBV21-1
TGTGCCAGTATAGCTGGGGGCTCCTACAATGAGCAGTTCTTC | CASIAGGSYNEQFF | - | - | TRBJ2-1 | TRBV7-2
TGTGCCAGTAGCCCCTTCGGGGGTAGCACAGATACGCAGTATTTT | CASSPFGGSTDTQYF | - | once | TRBJ2-3 | TRBV19
TGTGCCAGCAGCCCCTATGGTGATAATGAAAAACTGTTTTTT | CASSPYGDNEKLFF | - | - | TRBJ1-4 | TRBV9
TGTGCCAGCAGCCCCCGGGGCCTCGCCTACGAGCAGTACTTC | CASSPRGLAYEQYF | - | - | TRBJ2-7 | TRBV7-2
TGCGCCAGCAGGGATCCTCTGGGGGACAGCGAGCAGTACTTC | CASRDPLGDSEQYF | TRBD1 | - | TRBJ2-7 | TRBV10-2
TGTGCCAGCAGCGACAACTTCGGACTGGCCCGCTACGAGCAGTACTTC | CASSDNFGLARYEQYF | - | - | TRBJ2-7 | TRBV28
TGCAGTGCTGCAGACAGTGGGACCCAGTACTTC | CSAADSGTQYF | - | - | TRBJ2-5 | TRBV20-1
TGTGCCAGCAGTGCACCGGGACAGGGGGGAATCTATGGCTACACCTTC | CASSAPGQGGIYGYTF | TRBD1 | - | TRBJ1-2 | TRBV6-1
TGTGCCAGCAGCAACCTGGACGCCGGGGAGCAGTACTTC | CASSNLDAGEQYF | - | - | TRBJ2-7 | TRBV7-2
TGTGCCAGCAGCTTGGAGCGGAGTAACAATGAGCAGTTCTTC | CASSLERSNNEQFF | - | - | TRBJ2-1 | TRBV5-4
TGCGCCAGCAGGATGGACACGGATAATTCACCCCTCCACTTT | CASRMDTDNSPLHF | - | - | TRBJ1-6 | TRBV5-1
TGCAGCGCAAAAGGACAGGGTAACACCGGGGAGCTGTTTTTT | CSAKGQGNTGELFF | TRBD1 | - | TRBJ2-2 | TRBV29-1
TGTGCCAGCAGCTTAGGACAAGCGCGCACAGATACGCAGTATTTT | CASSLGQARTDTQYF | - | - | TRBJ2-3 | TRBV11-1
TGCAGCGTAGGACAGGGTTTGCACGAGCAGTACTTC | CSVGQGLHEQYF | TRBD1 | - | TRBJ2-7 | TRBV29-1
TGTGCCAGCAGCTTAGAATCTGAGCAGTACTTC | CASSLESEQYF | - | - | TRBJ2-7 | TRBV7-9
TGTGCCAGCTCACCGGGCAGGTCCTACGAGCAGTACTTC | CASSPGRSYEQYF | - | - | TRBJ2-7 | TRBV18
TGTGCCAGCAGTTTAACAAGGACAGGGTATAGCAATCAGCCCCAGCATTTT | CASSLTRTGYSNQPQHF | TRBD1 | once | TRBJ1-5 | TRBV27
TGTGCCAGGACTAGGGACACAGATACGCAGTATTTT | CARTRDTDTQYF | - | few | TRBJ2-3 | TRBV27